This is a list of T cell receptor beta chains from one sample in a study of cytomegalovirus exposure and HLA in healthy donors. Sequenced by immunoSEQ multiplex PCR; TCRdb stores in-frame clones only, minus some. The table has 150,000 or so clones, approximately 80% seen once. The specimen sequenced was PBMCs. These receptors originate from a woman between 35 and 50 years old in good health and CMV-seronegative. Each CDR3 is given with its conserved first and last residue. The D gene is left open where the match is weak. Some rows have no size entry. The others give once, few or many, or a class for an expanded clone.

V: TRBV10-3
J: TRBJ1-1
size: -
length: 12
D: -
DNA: TGTGCCATCAATACGGAGGGCACTGAAGCTTTCTTT
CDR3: CAINTEGTEAFF

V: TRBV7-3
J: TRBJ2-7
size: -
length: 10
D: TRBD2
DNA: TGTGCCAGCCGGGCGGGAGGCCCCCTCTTC
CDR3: CASRAGGPLF

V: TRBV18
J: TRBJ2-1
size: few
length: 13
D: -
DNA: TGTGCCAGCTCACCATGGTTGTTAGATGAGCAGTTCTTC
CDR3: CASSPWLLDEQFF

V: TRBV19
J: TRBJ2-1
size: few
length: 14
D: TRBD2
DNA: TGTGCCAGTAGTATCCTAGCGGGGAACAATGAGCAGTTCTTC
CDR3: CASSILAGNNEQFF

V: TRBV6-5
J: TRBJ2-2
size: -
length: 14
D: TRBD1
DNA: TGTGCCAGCAGTTACCGGACAGGGGCCGGGGAGCTGTTTTTT
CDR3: CASSYRTGAGELFF

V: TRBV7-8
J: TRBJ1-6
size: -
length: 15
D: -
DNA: TGTGCCAGCAGTCACACAAGTTTCGATAATTCACCCCTCCACTTT
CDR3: CASSHTSFDNSPLHF

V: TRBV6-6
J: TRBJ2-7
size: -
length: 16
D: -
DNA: TGTGCCAGCAGTGCCCCGACAGTTACGAATACCTACGAGCAGTACTTC
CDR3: CASSAPTVTNTYEQYF

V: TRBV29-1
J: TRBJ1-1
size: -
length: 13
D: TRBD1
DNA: TGCAGCGTAGGACAGGGAGGGAACACTGAAGCTTTCTTT
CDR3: CSVGQGGNTEAFF

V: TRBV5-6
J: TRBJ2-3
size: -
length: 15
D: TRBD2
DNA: TGTGCCAGCAGCCGACTAGCGGGAGAAACAGATACGCAGTATTTT
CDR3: CASSRLAGETDTQYF

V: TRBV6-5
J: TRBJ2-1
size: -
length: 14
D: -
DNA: TGTGCCAGCAGTTACTCTCTGATCGGGGGTGAGCAGTTCTTC
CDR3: CASSYSLIGGEQFF

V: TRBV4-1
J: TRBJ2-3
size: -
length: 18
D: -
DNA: TGCGCCAGCAGCGCTACTTGGGGGGGGCCAGAGAACACAGATACGCAGTATTTT
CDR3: CASSATWGGPENTDTQYF

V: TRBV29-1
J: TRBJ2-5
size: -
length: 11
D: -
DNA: TGCAGCGTTGAACAAGCCCGGGCCCAGTACTTC
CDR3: CSVEQARAQYF

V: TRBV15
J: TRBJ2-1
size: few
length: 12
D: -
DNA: TGTGCCACCGGGGTGGGGGGAAATGAGCAGTTCTTC
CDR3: CATGVGGNEQFF

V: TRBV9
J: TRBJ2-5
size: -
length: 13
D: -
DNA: TGTGCCAGCAGCGACGGGGTCCAAGAGACCCAGTACTTC
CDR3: CASSDGVQETQYF

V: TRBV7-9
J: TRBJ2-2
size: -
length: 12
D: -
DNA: TGTTCCAGCAGCCCAGACACCGGGGAGCTGTTTTTT
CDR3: CSSSPDTGELFF

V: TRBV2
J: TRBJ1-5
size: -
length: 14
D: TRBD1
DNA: TGTGCCAGCAGGACACAGGGGTTGAATCAGCCCCAGCATTTT
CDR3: CASRTQGLNQPQHF

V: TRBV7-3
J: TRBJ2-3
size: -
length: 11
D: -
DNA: TGTGCCAGCAGCAACTCCGATACGCAGTATTTT
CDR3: CASSNSDTQYF

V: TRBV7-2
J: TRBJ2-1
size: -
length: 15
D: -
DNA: TGTGCCAGCAGCTTAGAGGGGGGAGGGGTCGATGAGCAGTTCTTC
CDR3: CASSLEGGGVDEQFF

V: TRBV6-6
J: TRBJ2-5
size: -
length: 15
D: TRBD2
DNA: TGTGCCAGCAGCCAGGCTCGGAGCGGGGGTGAGACCCAGTACTTC
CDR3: CASSQARSGGETQYF

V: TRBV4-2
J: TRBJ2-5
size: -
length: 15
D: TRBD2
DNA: TGTGCCAGCAGCCAAGTAACTAGCGGGAAAGAGACCCAGTACTTC
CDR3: CASSQVTSGKETQYF

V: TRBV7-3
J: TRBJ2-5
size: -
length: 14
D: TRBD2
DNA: TGTGCCAGCAGCCTGGGGGGGACCCAAGAGACCCAGTACTTC
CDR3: CASSLGGTQETQYF

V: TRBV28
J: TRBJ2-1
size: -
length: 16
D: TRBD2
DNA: TGTGCCAGCAGTTTACCCTCTAGCGGAACCTACAATGAGCAGTTCTTC
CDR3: CASSLPSSGTYNEQFF

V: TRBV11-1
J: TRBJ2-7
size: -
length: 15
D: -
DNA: TGTGCCAGCACCCTCGGATCCGGGGGCTCCTACGAGCAGTACTTC
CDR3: CASTLGSGGSYEQYF

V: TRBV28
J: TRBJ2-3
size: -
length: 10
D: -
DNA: TGTGCCACCACAACAGATACGCAGTATTTT
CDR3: CATTTDTQYF

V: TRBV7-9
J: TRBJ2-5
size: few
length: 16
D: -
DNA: TGTTCCAGCAGCTTGGGCCCCGGGGGATACCAAGAGACCCAGTACTTC
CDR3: CSSSLGPGGYQETQYF

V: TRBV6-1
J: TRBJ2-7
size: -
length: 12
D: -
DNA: TGTGCCAGCAGTGAAGTTGTCTCGGGAGCTAGGTTC
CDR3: CASSEVVSGARF

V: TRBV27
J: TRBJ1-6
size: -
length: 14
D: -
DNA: TGTGCCAGCAGTTTCGGCGGGGATAATTCACCCCTCCACTTT
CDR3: CASSFGGDNSPLHF

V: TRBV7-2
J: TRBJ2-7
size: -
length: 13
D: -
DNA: TGTGCCAGCAGCCCGACAGGTCAATACGAGCAGTACTTC
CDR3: CASSPTGQYEQYF

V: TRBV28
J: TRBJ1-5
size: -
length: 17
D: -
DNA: TGTGCCAGCATTGGGGGCAGTTACGGACCGGCCAATCAGCCCCAGCATTTT
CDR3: CASIGGSYGPANQPQHF

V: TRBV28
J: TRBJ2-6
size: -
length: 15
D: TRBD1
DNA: TGTGCCAGTGGACAGGCCTCCTCTGGGGCCAACGTCCTGACTTTC
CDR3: CASGQASSGANVLTF

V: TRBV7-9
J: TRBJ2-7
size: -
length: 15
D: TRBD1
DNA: TGTGCCAGCAGCCGAACAGGACAGGGGCGGAACGAGCAGTACTTC
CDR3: CASSRTGQGRNEQYF

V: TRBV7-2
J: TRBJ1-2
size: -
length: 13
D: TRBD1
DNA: TGTGCCAGCAACGGACAGGGGGTATATGGCTACACCTTC
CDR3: CASNGQGVYGYTF

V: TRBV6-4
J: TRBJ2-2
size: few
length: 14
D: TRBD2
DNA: TGTGCCAGCAGTGAAGCGGGAGACACCGGGGAGCTGTTTTTT
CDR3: CASSEAGDTGELFF

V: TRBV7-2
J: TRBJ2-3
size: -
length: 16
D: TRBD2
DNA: TGTGCCAGCAGCAGACCTAGCGGGAGAGGGACAGATACGCAGTATTTT
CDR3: CASSRPSGRGTDTQYF

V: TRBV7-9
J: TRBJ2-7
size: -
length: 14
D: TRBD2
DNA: TGTGCCAGCAGCCCGGGGGGGCTTAAGTACGAGCAGTACTTC
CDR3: CASSPGGLKYEQYF

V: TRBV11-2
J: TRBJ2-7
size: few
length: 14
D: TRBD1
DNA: TGTGCCAGCACCAGACAGGGGGCCTGGAACGAGCAGTACTTC
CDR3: CASTRQGAWNEQYF

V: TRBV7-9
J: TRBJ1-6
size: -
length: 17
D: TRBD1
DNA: TGTGCCAGCAGCTCCCCCCCCGGACAGGGGGCTGCTTCACCCCTCCACTTT
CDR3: CASSSPPGQGAASPLHF

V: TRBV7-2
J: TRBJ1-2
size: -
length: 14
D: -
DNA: TGTGCCAGCAGCTACGGTGACAACCACTATGGCTACACCTTC
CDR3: CASSYGDNHYGYTF

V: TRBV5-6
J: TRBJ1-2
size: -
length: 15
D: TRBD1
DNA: TGTGCCAGCAATAACCCGGGACAGAGCAACTATGGCTACACCTTC
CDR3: CASNNPGQSNYGYTF

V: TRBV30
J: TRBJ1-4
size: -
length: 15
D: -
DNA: TGTGCCTGGAGTACCACGGACAGCCCTAATGAAAAACTGTTTTTT
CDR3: CAWSTTDSPNEKLFF

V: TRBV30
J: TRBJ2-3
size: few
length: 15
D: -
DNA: TGTGCCTGGAGCTTTGGGGGGGGGCTTACAGATACGCAGTATTTT
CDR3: CAWSFGGGLTDTQYF

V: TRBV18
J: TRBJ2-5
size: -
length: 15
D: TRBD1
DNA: TGTGCCAGCTCATCGGACAGGGAAGGGCGAGAGACCCAGTACTTC
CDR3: CASSSDREGRETQYF

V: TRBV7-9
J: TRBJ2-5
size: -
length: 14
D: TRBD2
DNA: TGTGCCAGCAGCTTAGACGGGGGGGCCGGGACCCAGTACTTC
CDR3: CASSLDGGAGTQYF

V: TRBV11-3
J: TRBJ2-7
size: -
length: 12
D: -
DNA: TGTGCCAGCAGCTCCGGGGGCTACGAGCAGTACTTC
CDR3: CASSSGGYEQYF

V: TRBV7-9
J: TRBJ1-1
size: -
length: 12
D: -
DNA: TGTTCCAGCAGCTTAGATCAGGCTGAAGCTTTCTTT
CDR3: CSSSLDQAEAFF

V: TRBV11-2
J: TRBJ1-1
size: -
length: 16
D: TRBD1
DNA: TGTGCCAGCAGCCCACCCGGACCCGGGACAGTGACTGAAGCTTTCTTT
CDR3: CASSPPGPGTVTEAFF

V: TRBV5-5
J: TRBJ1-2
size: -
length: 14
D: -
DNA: TGTGCCAGCACTATGGGTGGGGGGACCTACGGCTACACCTTC
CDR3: CASTMGGGTYGYTF

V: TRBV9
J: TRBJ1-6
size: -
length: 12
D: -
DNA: TGTGCCAGCAGCGTAGCTAGTTCACCCCTCCACTTT
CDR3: CASSVASSPLHF

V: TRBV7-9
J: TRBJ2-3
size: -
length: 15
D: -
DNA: TGTGCCAGCAGCTCACCGTGGGGGGGCACAGATACGCAGTATTTT
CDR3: CASSSPWGGTDTQYF

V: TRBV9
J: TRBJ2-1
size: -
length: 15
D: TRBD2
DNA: TGTGCCAGCAGCGCCAGACTAGCGACATACAATGAGCAGTTCTTC
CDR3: CASSARLATYNEQFF

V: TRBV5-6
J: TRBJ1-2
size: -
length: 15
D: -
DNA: TGTGCCAGCAGCCCGGGGGAGGGCCGAGTATATGGCTACACCTTC
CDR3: CASSPGEGRVYGYTF

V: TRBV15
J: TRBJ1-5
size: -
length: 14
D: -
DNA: TGTGCCACCAGCAGAGAGAGAGAACATCAGCCCCAGCATTTT
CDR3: CATSREREHQPQHF

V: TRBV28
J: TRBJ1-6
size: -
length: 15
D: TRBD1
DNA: TGTGCCAGCAGTGGCCGGGGACAGGGTTATTCACCCCTCCACTTT
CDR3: CASSGRGQGYSPLHF

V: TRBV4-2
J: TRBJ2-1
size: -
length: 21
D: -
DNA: TGTGCCAGCAGCCGGGTTAAGATAGGGGCATCAGTGACGAGCTCCTACAATGAGCAGTTCTTC
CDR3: CASSRVKIGASVTSSYNEQFF

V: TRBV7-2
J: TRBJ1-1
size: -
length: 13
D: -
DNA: TGTGCCAGCAGCCGTCGAGCGGACACTGAAGCTTTCTTT
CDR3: CASSRRADTEAFF